The text below deals with one T cell receptor beta chain. This record belongs to a study of T cell changes during pregnancy in multiple sclerosis. Using immunoSEQ multiplex PCR, the repertoire was profiled, and TCRdb retains in-frame clones only, with some absent. Of under 50,000 clones detected, roughly 93% appear once; the ten largest clones hold more than 0.35%. The CDR3 is made up of 17 amino acids. Germline CDR1 is SGHRS and CDR2 is YFSETQ. Trimming at V came to 5 bases and at J to 0 bases, leaving 10 bases not matched to a gene. The sample consisted of CD4+ T cells from peripheral blood mononuclear cells, taken after pregnancy. The TCR originated in a female donor with multiple sclerosis, enrolled in a pregnancy study. The chain couples TRBV5-1 to TRBJ2-2; TRBD2 matches 7 bases. The CDR3 sequence: CASRSGTINANTGELFF. Here the CDR3 DNA reads TGCGCCAGCAGGTCCGGGACTATTAACGCGAACACCGGGGAGCTGTTTTTT.